The TCR beta chain described here comes from a study of shared clonotypes between healthy human individuals. Study summary: Aged between 18 and 49, the donors were two women and a few men.

This clone appeared a single time. Its antigen is as yet unknown. When replicate PCRs were run on sorted subsets, they used around 200 ng DNA, roughly 30,000 T cell genomes. This table comes from immunoSEQ multiplex PCR, and its TCRdb copy is limited to in-frame clones, with some not included. The data contain hundreds of thousands of clones, about 96% of them singletons. CDR3 length: 16 residues. The J segment lost 4 bases and the V segment lost 3 bases, leaving 11 bases of the junction unmatched. Germline CDR1 is SGDLS and CDR2 is YYNGEE. General study points: Relative to their counterparts shared across all four donors, non-shared clonotypes exhibited diminished generation probabilities. Naive CD4 clonotypes were shared across a few donors at roughly 5.3%.

This sequence originates from a woman younger than 45 in good health. The rearrangement links TRBV9 to TRBJ2-3; 7 bases fit TRBD2. The source material was naive CD4+ T cells sorted from blood. The sample's subset: CD45RA+ positively selected. CDR3 sequence: CASSDTTGLTSDTQYF. CDR3 DNA: TGTGCCAGCAGCGATACAACGGGACTAACCTCAGATACGCAGTATTTT. Complete variable domain (other parts from reference TRBV9 and TRBJ2-3): DSGVTQTPKHLITATGQRVTLRCSPRSGDLSVYWYQQSLDQGLQFLIQYYNGEERAKGNILERFSAQQFPDLHSELNLSSLELGDSALYFCASSDTTGLTSDTQYFGPGTRLTVL.